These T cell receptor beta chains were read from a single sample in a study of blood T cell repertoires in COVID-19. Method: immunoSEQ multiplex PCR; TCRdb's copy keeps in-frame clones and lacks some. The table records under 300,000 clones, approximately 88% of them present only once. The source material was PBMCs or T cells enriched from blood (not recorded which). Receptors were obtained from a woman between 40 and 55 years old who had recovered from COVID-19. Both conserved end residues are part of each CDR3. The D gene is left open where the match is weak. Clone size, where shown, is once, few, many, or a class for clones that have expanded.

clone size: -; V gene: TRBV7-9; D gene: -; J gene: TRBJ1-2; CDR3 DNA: TGTGCCAGCAGCCCCGGCGGGGGCGATGGCTACACCTTC; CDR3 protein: CASSPGGGDGYTF
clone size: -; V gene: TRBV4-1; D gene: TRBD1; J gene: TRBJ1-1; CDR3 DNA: TGCGCCAGCAGCCAACCCTCCAGGGGGCAGAACACTGAAGCTTTCTTT; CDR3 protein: CASSQPSRGQNTEAFF
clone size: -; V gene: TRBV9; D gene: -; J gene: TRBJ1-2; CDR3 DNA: TGTGCCAGCAGCGTAGTGGCAGGCCCTGCGACTAACTATGGCTACACCTTC; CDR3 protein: CASSVVAGPATNYGYTF
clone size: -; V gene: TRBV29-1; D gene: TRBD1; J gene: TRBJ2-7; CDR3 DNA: TGCAGCGCAAGCCGGACAGGTACCTACGAGCAGTACTTC; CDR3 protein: CSASRTGTYEQYF
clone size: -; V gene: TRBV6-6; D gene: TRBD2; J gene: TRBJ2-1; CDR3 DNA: TGTGCCAGCAGCTCAGGACTAGCGGGAGGGACGTTTGAGCAGTTCTTC; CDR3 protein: CASSSGLAGGTFEQFF
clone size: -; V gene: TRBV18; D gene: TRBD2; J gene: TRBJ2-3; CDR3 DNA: TGTGCCAGCTCACGAGCGGGAGGGCTAACAGATACGCAGTATTTT; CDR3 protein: CASSRAGGLTDTQYF
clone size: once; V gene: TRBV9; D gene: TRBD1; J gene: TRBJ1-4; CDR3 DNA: TGTGCCAGCAGCGTAGGAGGGGGCGCTGCTGAAAAACTGTTTTTT; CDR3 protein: CASSVGGGAAEKLFF
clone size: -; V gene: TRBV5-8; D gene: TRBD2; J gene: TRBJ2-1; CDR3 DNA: TGTGCCAGCAGCTTGGCTACTACTAGCGGGAGTGGGACTGAGCAGTTCTTC; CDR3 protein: CASSLATTSGSGTEQFF
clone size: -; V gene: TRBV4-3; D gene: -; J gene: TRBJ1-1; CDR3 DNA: TGCGCCAGCAGCCAAGACGTCAGGGGCACTGAAGCTTTCTTT; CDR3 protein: CASSQDVRGTEAFF
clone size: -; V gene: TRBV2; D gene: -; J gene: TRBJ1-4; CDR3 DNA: TGTGCCAGCAGTCGTCAGGGGACAACTAATGAAAAACTGTTTTTT; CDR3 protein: CASSRQGTTNEKLFF
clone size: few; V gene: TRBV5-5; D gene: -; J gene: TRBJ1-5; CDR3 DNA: TGTGCCAGCAGCTTGGTTTGGGCACCTAATAGCAATCAGCCCCAGCATTTT; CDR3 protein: CASSLVWAPNSNQPQHF
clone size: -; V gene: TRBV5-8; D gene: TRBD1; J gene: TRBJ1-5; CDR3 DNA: TGTGCCAGCAGCTACGACAGGGTTTGGGAGCCCCAGCATTTT; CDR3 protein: CASSYDRVWEPQHF
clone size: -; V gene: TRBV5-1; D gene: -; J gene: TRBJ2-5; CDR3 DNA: TGCGCCAGCAGCCCGCAAGACCCAGAGGGGACCCAGTACTTC; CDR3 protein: CASSPQDPEGTQYF
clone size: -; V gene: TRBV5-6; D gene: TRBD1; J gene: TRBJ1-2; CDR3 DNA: TGTGCCAGCAGCCGGGACAGGAGGAACTATGGCTACACCTTC; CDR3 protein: CASSRDRRNYGYTF
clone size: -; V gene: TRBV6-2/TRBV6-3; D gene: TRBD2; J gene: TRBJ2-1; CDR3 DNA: TGTGCCAGCAGTTCCTTTTCCGGGACTAGCGGGATCGGGGTCAATGAGCAGTTCTTC; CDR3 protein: CASSSFSGTSGIGVNEQFF
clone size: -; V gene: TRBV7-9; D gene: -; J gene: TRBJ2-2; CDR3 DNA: TGTGCCAGCAGCTTAGCACCTAGGATAGCGGGGGAGCTGTTTTTT; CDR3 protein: CASSLAPRIAGELFF
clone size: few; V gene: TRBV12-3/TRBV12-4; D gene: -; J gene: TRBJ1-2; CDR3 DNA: TGTGCCAGCAGTTTAGCGCAGGGTTCTGGCTACACCTTC; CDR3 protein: CASSLAQGSGYTF
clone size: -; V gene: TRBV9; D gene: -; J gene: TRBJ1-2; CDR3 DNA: TGTGCCAGCAGCGCATCACAGGGAATAATCTATGGCTACACCTTC; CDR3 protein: CASSASQGIIYGYTF
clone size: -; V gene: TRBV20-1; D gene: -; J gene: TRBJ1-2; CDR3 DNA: TGCAGTGCTAGTAGGGGGACACCCTATGGCTACACCTTC; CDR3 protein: CSASRGTPYGYTF
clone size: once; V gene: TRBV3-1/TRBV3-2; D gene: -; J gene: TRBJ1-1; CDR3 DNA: TGTGCCAGCAGCCAAGCTGGGGCAGGAACAGCTTTCTTT; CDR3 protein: CASSQAGAGTAFF
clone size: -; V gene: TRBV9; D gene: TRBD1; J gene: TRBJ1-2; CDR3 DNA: TGTGCCAGCAGCCCATCGGACAGGGGGCTGCAAGGCTACACCTTC; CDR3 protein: CASSPSDRGLQGYTF
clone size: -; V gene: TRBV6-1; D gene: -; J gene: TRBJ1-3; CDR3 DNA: TGTGCCAGCAGTGAAGCGGAGGTAACTGGAAACACCATATATTTT; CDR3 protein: CASSEAEVTGNTIYF
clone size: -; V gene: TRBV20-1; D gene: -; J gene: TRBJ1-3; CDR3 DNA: TGCAGTGCTAGTCGTCCTATCGGGGGGGGAACTTCTGGAAACACCATATATTTT; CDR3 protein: CSASRPIGGGTSGNTIYF
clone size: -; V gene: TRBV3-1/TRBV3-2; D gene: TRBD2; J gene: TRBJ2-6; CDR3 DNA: TGTGCCAGCGGGCTAGCGGGGAGCTCTGGGGCCAACGTCCTGACTTTC; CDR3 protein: CASGLAGSSGANVLTF
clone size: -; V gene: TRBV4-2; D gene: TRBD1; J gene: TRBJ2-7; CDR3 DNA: TGTGCCAGCAGCCAAGTCACGGGACAGGGATACGAGCAGTACTTC; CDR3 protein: CASSQVTGQGYEQYF